The TCR beta chain under discussion was sequenced for a study of blood T cell repertoires in COVID-19. Turning to the study itself: Acute and convalescent COVID-19 specimens originated in the United States, Italy and Spain. Nucleic acid was either cDNA or gDNA, and it came from T cells, B-cell-depleted T cells, or PBMCs.

Original processing methods: Amplification of reference gene primers provided the estimated nucleated cell counts. Using immunoSEQ multiplex PCR, the repertoire was profiled, and TCRdb retains in-frame clones only, with some absent. That table is the source of V, J and clone size, and D and trimming were worked out from the DNA. The table shows over 150,000 clones, with about 86% occurring only once. The germline V gene encodes CDR1 SGHTA and CDR2 FQGNSA. This CDR3 comprises 17 residues. V gave up 6 bases and J gave up 4 bases; unmatched junction bases: 6. This TCR was recovered from a man in his fifties or sixties with active or convalescent COVID-19. The sequencing sample was made of peripheral blood. The chain couples TRBV7-2 to TRBJ2-2, with 15 bases identical to TRBD2. CDR3 nucleotide sequence: TGTGCCAGCAGAAGGACTAGCGGGAGGGCGGGCACCGGGGAGCTGTTTTTT. Its protein product is CASRRTSGRAGTGELFF. Complete variable domain (other parts from reference TRBV7-2 and TRBJ2-2): GAGVSQSPSNKVTEKGKDVELRCDPISGHTALYWYRQSLGQGLEFLIYFQGNSAPDKSGLPSDRFSAERTGGSVSTLTIQRTQQEDSAVYLCASRRTSGRAGTGELFFGEGSRLTVL.